This T cell receptor (beta chain) comes out of a study of tumor-infiltrating lymphocytes in localized non-small cell lung cancer (dated by TCRdb to 2020 to 2023). At the level of the whole study: Several histologies were represented in the cohort, which also included both smokers and never-smokers as well as patients whose samples were collected after neoadjuvant chemotherapy. The overall ICON cohort was composed of 150 or so surgical patients with localized non-small cell lung cancer whose tumors were resected. TCR sequencing was one of several integrated assays, alongside flow cytometry, multiplex immunofluorescence, RNA-seq, exome sequencing and proteomics, applied to the same patients. Each patient provided resected tumor tissue plus uninvolved lung tissue from the same patient, with the uninvolved lung tissue described as non-adjacent to the tumor. For a few dozen patients, immunoSEQ T-cell fraction was compared between paired tumor and uninvolved lung. What the research found in general, with its limitations: Assay coverage differed among patients according to how much tissue was available, so only a subset of the cohort had TCR sequencing. Higher T cell infiltration in tumors than in uninvolved lung tissue was supported by TCRbeta sequencing, consistent with immunofluorescence CD3 counts. Different pieces of the same tissue were used for different assays, so technical variation could not be separated from intratumor heterogeneity. TCR-derived T-cell fraction did not differ between the flow cytometry-defined immunotypes IM1 (good prognosis) and IM2 (poor prognosis). Recurrence-free survival showed no association with tumor T-cell fraction measured by TCR sequencing (p = 0.61).

The first patient joined ICON in April 2016, and enrollment wrapped up when the last patient was enrolled in September 2018. In a subcohort of 76 patients, fresh tumor and matched uninvolved tissue were collected for in-depth immune analyses, with TCR sequencing among those analyses. DNA for TCR sequencing was isolated from bulk tissue, and no cell sorting was done. This clone has just a few counts. Which antigen it targets is not known. Per-base quality was not reported, and no clone a single base away is much larger than it. The T-cell fraction in tumor and uninvolved lung tissue was obtained from TCR sequencing using the immunoSEQ assay. Turning to the authors' computational methods: For survival analysis, patients were divided into high (upper tertile) and low (lower two tertiles) T-cell fraction groups, which were compared by log-rank test. A signed-rank test was used to check for differences in T-cell fraction between paired tumor and uninvolved lung. What TCRdb holds here is the immuneACCESS table cut down to in-frame rearrangements. Part of the clones is not present; checked against another copy, under half of the missing clones reflect an unresolved V gene, and the others are unexplained. The V and J calls and clone size were taken over from that table, and D and trimming were inferred from the DNA. The table for this sample lists some 5,900 clones; about 80% of them were counted only once. The ten biggest clones cover roughly 5.6% of the sample.

V is reduced by 3 bases and J by 5 bases, leaving a spacing of 4 bases between them. Including the terminal cysteine and phenylalanine, the CDR3 comprises 11 residues. The retained sequence is limited to the CDR3, 33 bases, with the frame set at the first base. As encoded in the germline V gene, CDR1 is KGHSH while CDR2 is LQKENI. The rearrangement joined TRBV18 to TRBJ2-5; there is no confident call for the D gene. This TCR derives from a human donor with non-small cell lung cancer. The sequenced sample was lung tumor tissue. The DNA reads as follows: TGTGCCAGCTCACCGGGGGAGACCCAGTACTTC. This translates into CASSPGETQYF.